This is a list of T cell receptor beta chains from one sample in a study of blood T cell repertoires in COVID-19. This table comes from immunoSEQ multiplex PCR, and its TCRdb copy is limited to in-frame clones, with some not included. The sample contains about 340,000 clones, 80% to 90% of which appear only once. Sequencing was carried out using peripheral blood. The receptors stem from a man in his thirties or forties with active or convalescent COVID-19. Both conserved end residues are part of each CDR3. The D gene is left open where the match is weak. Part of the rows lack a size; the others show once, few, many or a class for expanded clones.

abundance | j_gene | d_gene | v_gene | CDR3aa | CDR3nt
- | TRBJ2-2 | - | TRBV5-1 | CASSFSGELFF | TGCGCCAGCAGCTTCTCCGGGGAGCTGTTTTTT
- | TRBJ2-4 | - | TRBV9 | CASSAYIGDKNIQYF | TGTGCCAGCAGCGCCTATATAGGGGACAAAAACATTCAGTACTTC
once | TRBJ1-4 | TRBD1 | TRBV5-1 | CASSLQGAGEKLFF | TGCGCCAGCAGCTTGCAGGGGGCCGGGGAAAAACTGTTTTTT
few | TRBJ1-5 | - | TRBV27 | CASSLFRYSNQPQHF | TGTGCCAGCAGTTTATTTCGGTATAGCAATCAGCCCCAGCATTTT
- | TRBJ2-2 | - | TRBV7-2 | CASSQVLGNTGELFF | TGTGCCAGCAGCCAAGTACTAGGGAACACCGGGGAGCTGTTTTTT
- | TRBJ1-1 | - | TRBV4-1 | CASSSKGDWSLNTEAFF | TGCGCCAGCAGCTCCAAGGGGGATTGGAGCCTTAACACTGAAGCTTTCTTT
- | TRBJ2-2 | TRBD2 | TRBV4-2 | CASSQDPIAGGNTGELFF | TGTGCCAGCAGCCAAGATCCCATAGCGGGAGGGAACACCGGGGAGCTGTTTTTT
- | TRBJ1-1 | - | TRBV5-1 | CASSLALGARTEAFF | TGCGCCAGCAGCTTGGCCTTGGGGGCGCGCACTGAAGCTTTCTTT
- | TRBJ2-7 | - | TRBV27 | CASSLLAPTGAYEQYF | TGTGCCAGCAGTTTATTGGCCCCGACGGGAGCCTACGAGCAGTACTTC
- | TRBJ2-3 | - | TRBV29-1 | CSVELAPDTQYF | TGCAGCGTTGAACTGGCCCCAGATACGCAGTATTTT
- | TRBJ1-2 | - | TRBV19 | CASSYQGRNGYTF | TGTGCCAGTAGTTATCAGGGGCGGAATGGCTACACCTTC
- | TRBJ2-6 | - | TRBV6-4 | CASSDGQPSGANVLTF | TGTGCCAGCAGCGACGGACAGCCCTCTGGGGCCAACGTCCTGACTTTC
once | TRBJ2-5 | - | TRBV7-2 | CASSLLGGGLQETQYF | TGTGCCAGCAGCTTATTAGGGGGGGGATTACAAGAGACCCAGTACTTC
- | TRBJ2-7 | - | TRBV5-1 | CASSVQGSGEQYF | TGCGCCAGCAGCGTACAGGGTTCCGGCGAGCAGTACTTC
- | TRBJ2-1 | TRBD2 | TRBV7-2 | CASSPTGTSGRANEQFF | TGTGCCAGCAGCCCTACCGGGACTAGCGGGAGGGCGAATGAGCAGTTCTTC
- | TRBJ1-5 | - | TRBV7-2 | CASSSDSHQPQHF | TGTGCCAGCAGCTCAGACAGTCATCAGCCCCAGCATTTT
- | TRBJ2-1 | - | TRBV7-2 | CASSPEGFVEQFF | TGTGCCAGCAGCCCTGAGGGCTTTGTTGAGCAGTTCTTC
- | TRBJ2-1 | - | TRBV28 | CASSFNRVRRRRDNEQFF | TGTGCCAGCAGTTTCAACAGGGTGCGTCGCCGACGAGACAATGAGCAGTTCTTC
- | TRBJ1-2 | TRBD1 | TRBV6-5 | CASSNRDRANYGYTF | TGTGCCAGCAGCAACAGGGACAGGGCTAACTATGGCTACACCTTC
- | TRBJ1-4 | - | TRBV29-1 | CSVEGGGDEKLFF | TGCAGCGTTGAGGGTGGCGGGGACGAAAAACTGTTTTTT
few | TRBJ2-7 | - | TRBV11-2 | CASSPPPRTEQYF | TGTGCCAGCAGCCCCCCCCCTAGAACCGAGCAGTACTTC
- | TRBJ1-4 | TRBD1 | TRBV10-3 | CAISESTGMGEKLFF | TGTGCCATCAGTGAGTCGACAGGGATGGGTGAAAAACTGTTTTTT
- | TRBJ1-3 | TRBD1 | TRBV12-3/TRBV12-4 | CASSRQGSIYF | TGTGCCAGCAGTAGACAGGGTAGTATATATTTT
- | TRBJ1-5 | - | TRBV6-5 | CASSTQGRGSQPQHF | TGTGCCAGCAGTACTCAGGGGAGGGGGAGTCAGCCCCAGCATTTT
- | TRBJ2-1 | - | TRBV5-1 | CASSPQRSYNEQFF | TGCGCCAGCAGCCCGCAGCGCTCCTACAATGAGCAGTTCTTC
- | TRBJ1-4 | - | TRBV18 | CASCLSVPATNEKLFF | TGTGCCAGCTGCCTTTCCGTACCAGCAACTAATGAAAAACTGTTTTTT
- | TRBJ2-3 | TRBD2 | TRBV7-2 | CASSFSSGSKTDTQYF | TGTGCCAGCAGCTTTTCTAGCGGGAGTAAAACAGATACGCAGTATTTT
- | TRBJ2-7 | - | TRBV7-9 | CASSLYNSRGSYEQYF | TGTGCCAGCAGCTTATATAACAGCAGGGGCAGCTACGAGCAGTACTTC
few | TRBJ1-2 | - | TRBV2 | CAIPQGGNYGYTF | TGTGCCATCCCTCAGGGAGGTAACTATGGCTACACCTTC
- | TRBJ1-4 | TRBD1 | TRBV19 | CASSIGGQLNEKLFF | TGTGCCAGTAGTATCGGGGGACAGCTTAATGAAAAACTGTTTTTT
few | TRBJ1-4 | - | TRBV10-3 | CAISESRADEKLFF | TGTGCCATCAGTGAGAGCAGGGCGGATGAAAAACTGTTTTTT
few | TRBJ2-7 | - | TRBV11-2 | CASSPPVAYEQYF | TGTGCCAGCAGCCCTCCGGTCGCCTACGAGCAGTACTTC
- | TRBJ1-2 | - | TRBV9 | CASSGGGGRAYGYTF | TGTGCCAGCAGCGGGGGAGGTGGCAGGGCTTATGGCTACACCTTC
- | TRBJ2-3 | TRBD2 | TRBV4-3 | CASSQVSGGRIDTQYF | TGCGCCAGCAGCCAAGTAAGCGGGGGCCGAATTGATACGCAGTATTTT
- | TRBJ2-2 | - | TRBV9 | CASSDPVGLNTGELFF | TGTGCCAGCAGCGACCCGGTGGGACTCAACACCGGGGAGCTGTTTTTT
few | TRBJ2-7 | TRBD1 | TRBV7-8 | CASSLAFGAGGYEQYF | TGTGCCAGCAGCTTAGCGTTCGGCGCAGGGGGCTACGAGCAGTACTTC
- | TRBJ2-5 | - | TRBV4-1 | CASSRTGSDETQYF | TGCGCCAGCAGTCGTACAGGTTCGGACGAGACCCAGTACTTC
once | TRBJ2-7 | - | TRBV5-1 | CASSSGTWGDEQYF | TGCGCCAGCAGCTCCGGGACCTGGGGGGACGAGCAGTACTTC
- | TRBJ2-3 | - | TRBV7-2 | CASSFLRSSTDTQYF | TGTGCCAGCAGCTTTTTACGGTCTAGCACAGATACGCAGTATTTT
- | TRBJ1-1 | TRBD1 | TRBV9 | CASSVEGTGAVNTEAFF | TGTGCCAGCAGCGTAGAAGGGACAGGGGCGGTGAACACTGAAGCTTTCTTT
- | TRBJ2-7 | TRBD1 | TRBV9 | CASSVGGQGHEQYF | TGTGCCAGCAGCGTGGGAGGACAGGGCCACGAGCAGTACTTC
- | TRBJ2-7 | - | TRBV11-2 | CASTSGRTDYEQYF | TGTGCCAGCACCTCCGGCAGGACAGACTACGAGCAGTACTTC
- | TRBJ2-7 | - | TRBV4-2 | CASSQEVASSYEQYF | TGTGCCAGCAGCCAAGAAGTGGCCTCCTCCTACGAGCAGTACTTC